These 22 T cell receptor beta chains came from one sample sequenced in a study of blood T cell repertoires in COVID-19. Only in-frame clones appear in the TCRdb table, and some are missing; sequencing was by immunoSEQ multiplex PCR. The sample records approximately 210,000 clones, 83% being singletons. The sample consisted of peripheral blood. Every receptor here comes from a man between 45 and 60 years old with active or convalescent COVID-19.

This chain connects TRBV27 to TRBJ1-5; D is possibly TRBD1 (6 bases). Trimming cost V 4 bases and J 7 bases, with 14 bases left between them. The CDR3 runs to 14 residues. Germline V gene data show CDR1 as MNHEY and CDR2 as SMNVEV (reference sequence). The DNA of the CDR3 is TGTGCCAGCAGTTACCAACAGGGAAGCCAGCCCCAGCATTTT. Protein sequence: CASSYQQGSQPQHF.

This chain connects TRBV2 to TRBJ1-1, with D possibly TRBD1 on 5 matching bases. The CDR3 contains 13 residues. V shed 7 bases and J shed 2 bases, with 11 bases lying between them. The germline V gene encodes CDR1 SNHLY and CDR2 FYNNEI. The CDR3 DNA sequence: TGTGCCAGCACGCAGGGAAGTAACACTGAAGCTTTCTTT. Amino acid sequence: CASTQGSNTEAFF.

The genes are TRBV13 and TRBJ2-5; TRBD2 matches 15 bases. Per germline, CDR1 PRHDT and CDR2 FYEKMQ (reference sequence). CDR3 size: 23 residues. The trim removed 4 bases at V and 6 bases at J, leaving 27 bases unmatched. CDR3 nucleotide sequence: TGTGCCAGCAGCTCCTTCGGAGGCGAGGGACTAGCGGGGGGAACCCTCTCTAAACAGACCCAGTACTTC. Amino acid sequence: CASSSFGGEGLAGGTLSKQTQYF.

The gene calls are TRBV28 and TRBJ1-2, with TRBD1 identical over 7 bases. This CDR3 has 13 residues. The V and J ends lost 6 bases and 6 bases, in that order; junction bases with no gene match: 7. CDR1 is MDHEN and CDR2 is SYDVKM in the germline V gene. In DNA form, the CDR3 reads TGTGCCAGCAGCCGCGGGACAGAAGATGGCTACACCTTC. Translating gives CASSRGTEDGYTF.

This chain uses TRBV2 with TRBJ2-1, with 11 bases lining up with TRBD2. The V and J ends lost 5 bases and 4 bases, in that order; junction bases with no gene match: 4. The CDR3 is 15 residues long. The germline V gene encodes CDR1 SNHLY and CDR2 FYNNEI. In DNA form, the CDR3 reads TGTGCCAGCAGTTCCGGGACTAGCGGATACAATGAGCAGTTCTTC. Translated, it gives CASSSGTSGYNEQFF.

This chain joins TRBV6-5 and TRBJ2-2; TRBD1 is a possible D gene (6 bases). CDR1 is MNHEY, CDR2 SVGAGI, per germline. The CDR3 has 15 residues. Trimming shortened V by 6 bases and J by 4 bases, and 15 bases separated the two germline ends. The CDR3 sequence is CASRGPGVSTGELFF. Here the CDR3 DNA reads TGTGCCAGCAGGGGTCCAGGGGTGAGCACCGGGGAGCTGTTTTTT.

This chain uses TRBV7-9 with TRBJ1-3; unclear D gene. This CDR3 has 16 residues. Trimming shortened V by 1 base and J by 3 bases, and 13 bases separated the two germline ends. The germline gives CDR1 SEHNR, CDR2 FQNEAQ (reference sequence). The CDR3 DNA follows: TGTGCCAGCAGCTTAGGAAGGAGGATGATTGGAAACACCATATATTTT. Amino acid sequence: CASSLGRRMIGNTIYF. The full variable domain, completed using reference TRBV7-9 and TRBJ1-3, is DTGVSQNPRHKITKRGQNVTFRCDPISEHNRLYWYRQTLGQGPEFLTYFQNEAQLEKSRLLSDRFSAERPKGSFSTLEIQRTEQGDSAMYLCASSLGRRMIGNTIYFGEGSWLTVV.

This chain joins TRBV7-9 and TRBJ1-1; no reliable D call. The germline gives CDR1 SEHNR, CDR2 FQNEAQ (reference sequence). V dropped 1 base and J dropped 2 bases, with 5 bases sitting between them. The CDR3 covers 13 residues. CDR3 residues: CASSLESNTEAFF. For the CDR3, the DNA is TGTGCCAGCAGCTTAGAGAGTAACACTGAAGCTTTCTTT.

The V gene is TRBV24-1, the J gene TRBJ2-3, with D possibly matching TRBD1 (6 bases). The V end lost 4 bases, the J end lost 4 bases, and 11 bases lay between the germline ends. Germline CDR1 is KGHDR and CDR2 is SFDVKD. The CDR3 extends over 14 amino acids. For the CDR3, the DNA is TGTGCCACCAGTGACACCCGGACAGCAGATACGCAGTATTTT. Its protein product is CATSDTRTADTQYF.

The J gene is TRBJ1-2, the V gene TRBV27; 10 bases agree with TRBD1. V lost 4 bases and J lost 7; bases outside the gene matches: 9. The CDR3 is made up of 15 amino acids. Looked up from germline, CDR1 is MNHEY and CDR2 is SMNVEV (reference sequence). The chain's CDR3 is CASSSPGQGKSGYTF. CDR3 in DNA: TGTGCCAGCAGTTCCCCGGGACAGGGGAAGAGTGGCTACACCTTC.

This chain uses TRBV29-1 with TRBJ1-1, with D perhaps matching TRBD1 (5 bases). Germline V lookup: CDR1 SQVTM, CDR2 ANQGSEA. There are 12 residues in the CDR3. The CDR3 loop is CTGGDGDTEAFF. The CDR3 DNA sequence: TGCACGGGGGGGGACGGCGACACTGAAGCTTTCTTT.

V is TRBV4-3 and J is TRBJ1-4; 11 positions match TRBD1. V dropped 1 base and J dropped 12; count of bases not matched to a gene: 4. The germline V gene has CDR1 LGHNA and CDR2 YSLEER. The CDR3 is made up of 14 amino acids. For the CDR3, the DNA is TGCGCCAGCAGCCAAGTGGGGGACAGGGGGGAACTGTTTTTT. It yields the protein CASSQVGDRGELFF.

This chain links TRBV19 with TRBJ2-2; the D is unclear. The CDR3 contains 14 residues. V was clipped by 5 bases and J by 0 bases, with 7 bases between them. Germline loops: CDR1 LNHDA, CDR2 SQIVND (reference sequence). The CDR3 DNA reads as TGTGCCAGTAGTTGGCAGTCGAACACCGGGGAGCTGTTTTTT. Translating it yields CASSWQSNTGELFF.

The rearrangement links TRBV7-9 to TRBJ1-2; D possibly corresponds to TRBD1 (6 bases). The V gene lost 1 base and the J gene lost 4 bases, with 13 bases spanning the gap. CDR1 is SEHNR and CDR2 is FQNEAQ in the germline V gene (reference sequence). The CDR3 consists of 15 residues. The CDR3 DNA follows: TGTGCCAGCAGCTTAGGTACAGGGCCGAGCTATGGCTACACCTTC. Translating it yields CASSLGTGPSYGYTF.

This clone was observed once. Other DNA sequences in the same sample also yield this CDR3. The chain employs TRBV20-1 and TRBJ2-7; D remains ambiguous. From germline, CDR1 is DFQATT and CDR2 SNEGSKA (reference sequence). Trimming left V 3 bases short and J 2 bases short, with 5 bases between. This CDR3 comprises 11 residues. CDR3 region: CSARTTYEQYF. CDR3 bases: TGCAGTGCTAGGACAACCTACGAGCAGTACTTC.

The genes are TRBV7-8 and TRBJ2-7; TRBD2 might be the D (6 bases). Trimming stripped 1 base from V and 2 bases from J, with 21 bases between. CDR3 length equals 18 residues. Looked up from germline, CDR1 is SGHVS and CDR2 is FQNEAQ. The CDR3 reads CASSLDPPLASRAYEQYF. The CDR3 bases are TGTGCCAGCAGCTTAGACCCCCCTCTAGCGTCAAGGGCCTACGAGCAGTACTTC.

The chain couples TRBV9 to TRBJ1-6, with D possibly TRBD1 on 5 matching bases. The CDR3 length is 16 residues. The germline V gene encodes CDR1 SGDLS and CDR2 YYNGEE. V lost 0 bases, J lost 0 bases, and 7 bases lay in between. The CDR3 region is CASSVAGGSYNSPLHF. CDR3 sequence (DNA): TGTGCCAGCAGCGTAGCGGGGGGCTCCTATAATTCACCCCTCCACTTT.

In nucleotides, the CDR3 is TGTGCCAGCAGCTTCGGTAAAGAGACCCAGTACTTC. It specifies CASSFGKETQYF. This chain links TRBV5-4 with TRBJ2-5; D gene unclear. CDR1 and CDR2 (germline): SGHNT, YYREEE (reference sequence). Trimming left V 2 bases short and J 3 bases short, with 5 bases between. This CDR3 contains 12 residues.

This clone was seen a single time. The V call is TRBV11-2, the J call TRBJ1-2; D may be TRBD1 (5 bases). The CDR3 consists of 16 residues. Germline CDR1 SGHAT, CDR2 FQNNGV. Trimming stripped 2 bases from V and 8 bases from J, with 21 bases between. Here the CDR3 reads CASSLRERRGVEGYTF. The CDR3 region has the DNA TGTGCCAGCAGCTTACGGGAGCGGAGGGGTGTGGAAGGCTACACCTTC.

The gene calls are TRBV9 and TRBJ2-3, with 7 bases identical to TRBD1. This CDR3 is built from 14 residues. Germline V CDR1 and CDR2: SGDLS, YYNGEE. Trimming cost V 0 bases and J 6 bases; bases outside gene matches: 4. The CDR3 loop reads CASSVEGQRDTQYF. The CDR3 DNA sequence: TGTGCCAGCAGCGTAGAGGGACAGCGGGATACGCAGTATTTT.

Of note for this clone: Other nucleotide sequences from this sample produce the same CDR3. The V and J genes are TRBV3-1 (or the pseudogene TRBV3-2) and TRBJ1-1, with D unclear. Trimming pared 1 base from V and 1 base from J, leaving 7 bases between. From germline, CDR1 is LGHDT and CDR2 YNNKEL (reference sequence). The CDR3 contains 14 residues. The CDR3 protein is CASSQVGGNTEAFF. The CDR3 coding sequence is TGTGCCAGCAGCCAAGTTGGAGGGAACACTGAAGCTTTCTTT.

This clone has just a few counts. The CDR3 sequence is CASSLGQGPNYGYTF. CDR3 nucleotides: TGTGCCAGCAGCTTAGGACAGGGCCCTAACTATGGCTACACCTTC. This chain connects TRBV7-2 to TRBJ1-2; 7 bases agree with TRBD1. Germline CDR1 SGHTA, CDR2 FQGNSA. Germline trimming cut 1 base from V and 0 bases from J; bases unmatched to any gene: 2. The CDR3 covers 15 residues.